The source of this T cell receptor (beta chain) is a study of blood T cells in healthy people across ages. CDR1 is SEHNR, CDR2 FQNEAQ, per germline (reference sequence). V lost 6 bases and J lost 1; bases outside the gene matches: 8. The CDR3 is 16 amino acids. Details on this clonotype: Its matching antigen is unknown.

Each sample yielded at least 5 micrograms of PBMC total RNA. Whole-study findings and limits: Relative to aged donors, long-lived donors carried more naive CD4+ cells and displayed higher diversity.

PCR was performed a second time for roughly 6 to 12 cycles using a sample-barcoded 5' primer and a J-beta primer mix. Each TCR beta cDNA got a 12-nucleotide random molecular identifier. One entry per CDR3 protein results from TCRdb running MiXCR on the 5' RACE reads. The table shows roughly 1.5 million distinct CDR3 sequences, with less than 45% occurring only once. The J gene is TRBJ2-2, the V gene TRBV7-9; 7 bases fit TRBD1. This receptor was taken from a woman aged 18-30 years in good health. Sequencing was performed on blood. As DNA, the CDR3 is TGTGCCAGCAGACAAGCCTACAGGGGGAACACCGGGGAGCTGTTTTTT. It codes for CASRQAYRGNTGELFF.